This TCR beta chain came from a study of CD8 T cells in ankylosing spondylitis. Findings of the study overall: There was a TCR beta motif, made of several highly homologous variants, that appeared characteristic of ankylosing spondylitis blood.

On this clonotype: Its cognate antigen is unknown.

Quantitative 5'-RACE with molecular barcodes generated TCR beta libraries. From the 5' RACE reads, TCRdb called clonotypes with MiXCR, one entry per CDR3 protein. Of 500,000 to 550,000 distinct CDR3 sequences listed, roughly 13% are singletons. This CDR3 is 15 amino acids long. Germline V CDR1 and CDR2: SGHTA, FQGNSA. Trimming removed 1 base at V and 5 bases at J, with 12 bases between. The sequencing sample was made of blood, either unsorted or a sorted T cell fraction (not recorded which). This chain uses TRBV7-2 with TRBJ2-1, with a weak D call TRBD2 (5 bases). The receptor's source is a male donor with ankylosing spondylitis. The CDR3 reads CASSLGGLGNNEQFF. The CDR3 bases are TGTGCCAGCAGCTTAGGAGGGTTGGGGAACAATGAGCAGTTCTTC.